The source of this T cell receptor beta chain is a study of human CD8 memory T cell subsets. UMI-labeled 5' RACE generated the TCR beta libraries. Authors' processing steps: There were between roughly 3,000 and 20,000 functional CDR3 beta clonotypes held in each TCR beta library. TCRdb used MiXCR to reprocess the 5' RACE reads, holding one entry per CDR3 protein. For this entry, the V and J calls and clone size follow TCRdb and not the study's own pipeline. The sample holds 8,300 or so distinct CDR3 sequences; 3.9% are singletons and the top ten take roughly 35%. There are many counts of this clonotype. What it recognizes is unknown. Study-wide results and caveats: The stem-like memory T cell repertoire shared very little with the precursor exhausted T cell repertoire.

Per the germline V gene, CDR1 is MNHEY and CDR2 is SMNVEV (reference sequence). Trimming removed 5 bases from V and 5 bases from J; junction bases left unmatched: 11. This CDR3 comprises 16 residues. Total CD8+ T cells were enriched by a separation that was negative and magnetic. In each subset, RNA was taken from duplicate vials, each of about 150,000 sorted CD8+ T cells. The receptor comes from a human donor in good health. The chain carries TRBV27 and TRBJ1-4, with 7 bases fitting TRBD1. Sequencing was done on a sample of CD8+ T cells from PBMCs. Here the CDR3 reads CASSAFSGTDNEKLFF. The CDR3 DNA reads TGTGCCAGCAGTGCCTTTTCCGGGACAGACAATGAAAAACTGTTTTTT.